A single sample is the source of the 8 T cell receptor beta chains below, sequenced in a study of T cells after yellow fever vaccination. TCRdb independently ran MiXCR on the 5' RACE reads; one entry per CDR3 protein. The sample records 150,000 or so distinct CDR3 sequences, around 9% being singletons. The material was CD8+ T cells sorted from PBMCs, obtained 45 days after the yellow fever booster vaccination. These receptors came from a man younger than 30 who received the YFV17D yellow fever vaccine.

This clonotype was found a few times. This rearrangement joins TRBV5-6 to TRBJ2-7, with a possible D match to TRBD1 (6 bases). CDR3 length: 14 residues. Trimming cost V 4 bases and J 3 bases, with 14 bases left between them. Per germline, CDR1 SGHDT and CDR2 YYEEEE. The CDR3: CASSGTDSFYEQYF. The DNA of the CDR3 is TGTGCCAGCAGCGGGACGGACAGCTTCTACGAGCAGTACTTC.

This clonotype was seen only a few times. The rearrangement links TRBV4-3 to TRBJ1-1; D is perhaps TRBD1 (6 bases). The CDR3 totals 19 residues. The germline V gene has CDR1 LGHNA and CDR2 YSLEER. V was pared by 0 bases and J by 5 bases, with 25 bases between. CDR3 region: CASSQDNARATTGWTEAFF. DNA for the CDR3: TGCGCCAGCAGCCAAGATAACGCCCGGGCAACTACAGGGTGGACTGAAGCTTTCTTT.

J is TRBJ1-6 and V is TRBV18; D ambiguous. The V end was cut by 1 base, the J end by 8 bases, with 9 bases between. Germline CDR1 is KGHSH and CDR2 is LQKENI. CDR3 size: 14 residues. CDR3: CASSPQGFHSPLHF. CDR3 bases: TGTGCCAGCTCACCACAGGGTTTCCATTCACCCCTCCACTTT. Looking up the rest from reference TRBV18 and TRBJ1-6 gives the full variable domain: NAGVMQNPRHLVRRRGQEARLRCSPMKGHSHVYWYRQLPEEGLKFMVYLQKENIIDESGMPKERFSAEFPKEGPSILRIQQVVRGDSAAYFCASSPQGFHSPLHFGNGTRLTVT.

The V call is TRBV13, the J call TRBJ2-1; 7 positions agree with TRBD1. Looked up from germline, CDR1 is PRHDT and CDR2 is FYEKMQ (reference sequence). V trimming: 4 bases; J trimming: 7 bases; junction bases outside the gene matches: 16. CDR3 length: 17 amino acids. CDR3 sequence reads: CASSSVEAPTGRNEQFF. CDR3 bases: TGTGCCAGCAGCTCAGTCGAGGCCCCGACAGGGCGAAATGAGCAGTTCTTC. The complete variable domain, with remaining parts taken from reference TRBV13 and TRBJ2-1, reads AAGVIQSPRHLIKEKRETATLKCYPIPRHDTVYWYQQGPGQDPQFLISFYEKMQSDKGSIPDRFSAQQFSDYHSELNMSSLELGDSALYFCASSSVEAPTGRNEQFFGPGTRLTVL.

This chain uses TRBV4-1 with TRBJ2-1, with 11 bases matching TRBD2. The germline CDR1 and CDR2 sequences are MGHRA and YSYEKL. The CDR3 length is 16 residues. After removal of 3 bases from V and 7 bases from J, the junction contained 8 bases not matched to a gene. Here the CDR3 reads CASSHLTSGAKNEQFF. The CDR3 DNA sequence: TGCGCCAGCAGCCATCTGACTAGCGGGGCAAAAAATGAGCAGTTCTTC.

This clonotype was observed a few times. The chain combines TRBV4-2 with TRBJ1-1; D is perhaps TRBD1 (5 bases). This CDR3 comprises 16 residues. Germline CDR1 reads LGHNA; CDR2 reads YNFKEQ. V was cut by 3 bases and J by 3 bases, with 17 bases left in between. CDR3 nucleotide sequence: TGTGCCAGCAGCCAGCATGAACTTGGGGGGTACACTGAAGCTTTCTTT. Amino acids: CASSQHELGGYTEAFF.

The rearrangement joins TRBV7-6 to TRBJ2-3, with D unclear. Germline CDR1 is SGHVS and CDR2 is FNYEAQ. This CDR3 region has 13 residues. The V and J ends lost 0 bases and 1 base respectively, with 2 bases between them. Here the CDR3 DNA reads TGTGCCAGCAGCTTAGCACGCACAGATACGCAGTATTTT. Its translation is CASSLARTDTQYF. The full variable domain, completed using reference TRBV7-6 and TRBJ2-3, is GAGVSQSPRYKVTKRGQDVALRCDPISGHVSLYWYRQALGQGPEFLTYFNYEAQQDKSGLPNDRFSAERPEGSISTLTIQRTEQRDSAMYRCASSLARTDTQYFGPGTRLTVL.

This clonotype occurred many times. The chain combines TRBV5-1 with TRBJ2-5; 7 bases agree with TRBD1. Germline V CDR1 and CDR2: SGHRS, YFSETQ. The CDR3 loop spans 15 amino acids. V was pared by 0 bases and J by 1 base, with 3 bases of the junction left unmatched. The CDR3: CASSLGYRGQETQYF. The CDR3 coding sequence is TGCGCCAGCAGCTTGGGCTACAGGGGCCAAGAGACCCAGTACTTC.